Below, one T cell receptor beta chain is given with its context. This clone has just a few counts. There is no known antigen for this receptor. Per-nucleotide qualities are absent, and no much larger clonotype sits a single base away. The data stem from a study of CD8+ T cells in alopecia areata (dated by TCRdb to between 2018 and 2020). Broadly, across the study: Treated patients were enrolled in an open-label pilot trial of oral tofacitinib at 5 to 10 mg twice daily for moderate-to-severe alopecia areata. Tofacitinib was administered for 6 to 18 months, and 6 months of follow-up off drug were then conducted to assess delayed response and recurrence. For the treated patients, the SALT score, which quantifies what percentage of scalp surface area is affected, served as the measure of disease severity. High-throughput TCRbeta sequencing was used to examine T cell clonal expansion in alopecia areata in both the C3H/HeJ mouse model and human patients. In humans, TCRbeta sequencing was performed on scalp tissue and on sorted CD4+ and CD8+ peripheral blood T cells from healthy controls and from patients with patchy or totalis/universalis alopecia areata. Biopsies were taken from tofacitinib-treated patients at baseline and at 4 and 24 weeks of treatment, and a later scalp biopsy was taken in several of the tofacitinib-treated patients. Clonality in the scalp was compared among normal scalp (n=4), patchy alopecia areata scalp (n=8), and alopecia totalis/universalis scalp (n=8). RNA was obtained with the PAXgene miRNA kit for fixed scalp, the miRNeasy kit for PBMCs, and the RNeasy kit for mouse skin. immunoSEQ multiplex PCR using 35 Vbeta forward primers and 13 Jbeta reverse primers was used to amplify TCRbeta CDR3 regions. Paper-wide results and their limitations: Scalp TCR repertoire analysis is complicated because resident alphabeta T cells in normal human skin are also sequenced, whereas mouse skin is dominated by gammadelta T cells. Tofacitinib significantly decreased scalp clonality and the number of expanded CD8+ clones among the top 100 scalp clones. TCR sequences shared between patients were less clear than in mice, possibly partly because of HLA diversity in the patient population. During tofacitinib treatment, many expanded lesional clones remained in scalp and blood, and this persistence may partly explain relapse after treatment is stopped. Lesional scalp, especially in alopecia totalis/universalis, showed higher clonality and more expanded CD8+ clones than normal scalp, suggesting antigenic drive. The treated cohort was small, with a single nonresponder, so links between baseline CD8+ expansion and response need larger studies.

Ends trimmed: V by 5 bases, J by 1 base; bases unmatched to a gene: 5. The CDR3 contains 16 residues, cysteine and phenylalanine counted. Solely the CDR3 DNA is kept, with 48 bases framed from the first base. The germline V gene specifies SGHTA as CDR1 and FQGNSA as CDR2. The sample's time point, from its label and the paper: around 29 days on oral tofacitinib. The treatment or condition tag for this specimen amounts to: oral pan-JAK inhibitor, 5-10 mg twice daily. Peripheral blood and lesional scalp punch biopsies were obtained from patients with alopecia areata. PBMCs were isolated by density centrifugation and stained for CD3, CD4 and CD8, and CD4+ and CD8+ T cells were sorted on a FACSAria. Libraries were prepared through the immunoSEQ multiplex PCR assay. RNA was extracted from all samples and reverse transcribed into cDNA as template for TCR sequencing. SuperScript III was used to make first-strand cDNA, primed with a 2:1 mix of oligo-dT and random hexamers. A synthetic immune receptor repertoire was used to assess amplification bias, and residual bias was removed computationally. The published analysis was carried out like this. Raw reads were preprocessed to remove errors, and CDR3 was defined according to IMGT conventions as the region from the conserved cysteine to phenylalanine. Clonality was computed as 1 minus the Shannon entropy, with the entropy normalized by log2 of the number of productive unique TCRs. Scalp TCRbeta sequences were cross-referenced with sorted blood CD4 and CD8 repertoires so that the CD4 or CD8 identity of scalp clones could be inferred. TCRdb's version of the immuneACCESS table is confined to in-frame rearrangements and falls short of the full clone set. An unresolved V gene accounts for under half of the shortfall where checked; the remainder is of unknown origin. That table supplies the V and J calls and clone size; D and trimming were determined from the DNA. Recorded for this sample are 150,000 to 200,000 clones; 65% of them occurred a single time. The biggest ten clones account for roughly 0.99% of the sample.

The material was CD4+ T cells sorted from blood, obtained at week 4, from a patient treated with tofacitinib. The sequence links TRBV7-2 to TRBJ2-3, with 11 central nucleotides matching TRBD2. The clonotype was recovered from a human donor with alopecia areata. DNA sequence: TGTGCCAGCAGCAGACTAGCGGGGAGAGGCACAGATACGCAGTATTTT. The resulting protein is CASSRLAGRGTDTQYF. This CDR3, with the reference TRBV7-2 and TRBJ2-3 proteins standing in past its ends, gives the full variable domain GAGVSQSPSNKVTEKGKDVELRCDPISGHTALYWYRQSLGQGLEFLIYFQGNSAPDKSGLPSDRFSAERTGGSVSTLTIQRTQQEDSAVYLCASSRLAGRGTDTQYFGPGTRLTVL.